These 18 T cell receptor beta chains were sequenced from one sample in a study of brain T cells in children with intractable seizures. This table comes from immunoSEQ multiplex PCR, and its TCRdb copy is limited to in-frame clones, with some not included. This sample carries about 340,000 clones, roughly 93% of them seen once, and the ten largest clones take about 6%. Time point reported: blood from clinic visit 5 months post-surgery; TSC patient then seizure free. Sample: peripheral blood, taken about 5 months after surgery. The source of these receptors is a boy under two years old with tuberous sclerosis and intractable seizures.

The rearrangement joins TRBV29-1 to TRBJ2-1; D is undetermined. The CDR3 sequence is 10 residues long. Germline assignment: CDR1 SQVTM and CDR2 ANQGSEA. V was shortened by 7 bases and J by 8 bases, with 9 bases between the two germline ends. The CDR3 spells CSGNSDEQFF. DNA of the CDR3: TGCAGCGGCAACTCTGATGAGCAGTTCTTC.

The chain carries TRBV9 and TRBJ2-2, with 9 bases that match TRBD1. There are 18 residues in the CDR3. With V trimmed by 3 bases and J by 1 base, 10 bases remained unmatched. Germline CDR1 reads SGDLS; CDR2 reads YYNGEE. The CDR3 region has the DNA TGTGCCAGCAGCGGTCCCGGGACAGGGAGGGGGAACACCGGGGAGCTGTTTTTT. This encodes CASSGPGTGRGNTGELFF.

The rearrangement links TRBV7-2 to TRBJ1-6; D is ambiguous. Between the trimmed V and J ends, which lost 2 bases and 0 bases, there was a span of 8 bases. Germline loops: CDR1 SGHTA, CDR2 FQGNSA. This CDR3 region has 16 residues. CDR3 amino acids: CASSLRPVSYNSPLHF. CDR3 DNA: TGTGCCAGCAGCTTAAGGCCAGTCTCCTATAATTCACCCCTCCACTTT.

This clone was found once. V usage is TRBV6-4 and J usage is TRBJ2-1, with 8 positions matching TRBD2. Germline loops: CDR1 MRHNA, CDR2 SNTAGT. The CDR3 is 13 amino acids. The V gene end was trimmed by 3 bases and the J gene end by 10 bases; junction bases not matched to a gene: 5. The CDR3 loop reads CASSDLAGLEQFF. CDR3 sequence (DNA): TGTGCCAGCAGTGATTTAGCGGGGTTGGAGCAGTTCTTC.

V and J are TRBV6-5 and TRBJ1-2, with D unclear. The V gene's germline CDR1 is MNHEY and CDR2 SVGAGI. With 2 bases removed from V and 5 bases from J, the gap between germline ends came to 6 bases. The length of the CDR3 is 12 residues. The CDR3: CASSYQNYGYTF. In nucleotides, the CDR3 is TGTGCCAGCAGTTACCAAAATTATGGCTACACCTTC.

This clone was detected once. V and J are TRBV9 and TRBJ2-5; D remains ambiguous. Trimming took off 2 bases at V and 2 bases at J, with 10 bases between the two ends. This CDR3 is built from 14 residues. Germline V gene sequence: CDR1 SGDLS, CDR2 YYNGEE. The DNA for the CDR3 is TGTGCCAGCAGCGTCAACAATGATCAAGAGACCCAGTACTTC. It specifies CASSVNNDQETQYF.

This sequence joins TRBV14 and TRBJ2-4; perhaps TRBD1 as D (6 bases). V lost 4 bases to trimming and J lost 4 bases, with 11 bases between them. This CDR3 region has 14 residues. Germline CDR1 reads SGHDN; CDR2 reads FVKESK. CDR3 nucleotide sequence: TGTGCCAGCAGCCTCGGACAGACAAAAAACATTCAGTACTTC. Amino acid sequence: CASSLGQTKNIQYF. The full variable domain, completed using reference TRBV14 and TRBJ2-4, is EAGVTQFPSHSVIEKGQTVTLRCDPISGHDNLYWYRRVMGKEIKFLLHFVKESKQDESGMPNNRFLAERTGGTYSTLKVQPAELEDSGVYFCASSLGQTKNIQYFGAGTRLSVL.

This chain joins TRBV27 and TRBJ1-6; D gene uncertain. The CDR3 runs 14 residues. CDR1 and CDR2 (germline): MNHEY, SMNVEV (reference sequence). Trimming removed 2 bases from V and 10 bases from J, with 12 bases in between. The CDR3 bases are TGTGCCAGCAGTTTAGTTGCCTCCACGTCACCCCTCCACTTT. Translation gives CASSLVASTSPLHF.

The J gene is TRBJ1-5, the V gene TRBV9, with TRBD1 matching 8 bases. V shed 4 bases, J shed 3 bases, and the junction held 6 bases outside the gene matches. CDR3 length equals 15 residues. From germline, CDR1 is SGDLS and CDR2 YYNGEE. CDR3 bases: TGTGCCAGCAGCCTAGGGACAGGTGCCAATCAGCCCCAGCATTTT. It specifies CASSLGTGANQPQHF.

This rearrangement joins TRBV3-1 (or the pseudogene TRBV3-2) to TRBJ2-1; no clear D gene. Germline CDR1 LGHDT, CDR2 YNNKEL (reference sequence). With 0 bases removed from V and 6 bases from J, the gap between germline ends came to 6 bases. This CDR3 is 13 amino acids long. The CDR3 is CASSQDAPNEQFF. The CDR3 DNA reads TGTGCCAGCAGCCAAGACGCCCCCAATGAGCAGTTCTTC.

This chain links TRBV27 with TRBJ1-4; weak D call: TRBD1 (6 bases). CDR3 size: 14 residues. V was trimmed by 5 bases and J by 8 bases, leaving 15 bases between them. Germline CDR1 reads MNHEY; CDR2 reads SMNVEV (reference sequence). CDR3 DNA sequence: TGTGCCAGCAGTCCTCGGACAGTTACCGAAAAACTGTTTTTT. Residues: CASSPRTVTEKLFF.

The chain joins TRBV19 to TRBJ1-3, with a tentative D call TRBD1 (6 bases). Germline CDR1 reads LNHDA; CDR2 reads SQIVND (reference sequence). The V and J ends lost 5 bases and 0 bases respectively, with 17 bases between them. The CDR3 runs to 17 residues. In nucleotides, the CDR3 is TGTGCCAGTAGTCCTACCCTCGGACAGTACTCTGGAAACACCATATATTTT. This codes for CASSPTLGQYSGNTIYF. Looking up the rest from reference TRBV19 and TRBJ1-3 gives the full variable domain: DGGITQSPKYLFRKEGQNVTLSCEQNLNHDAMYWYRQDPGQGLRLIYYSQIVNDFQKGDIAEGYSVSREKKESFPLTVTSAQKNPTAFYLCASSPTLGQYSGNTIYFGEGSWLTVV.

This chain joins TRBV12-3 or TRBV12-4 and TRBJ2-5; D remains unclear. This CDR3 is 11 amino acids long. V gave up 1 base and J gave up 5 bases, with 2 bases separating them. CDR3 region: CASSLVETQYF. The CDR3 nucleotides read TGTGCCAGCAGTTTAGTGGAGACCCAGTACTTC.

The chain combines TRBV5-1 with TRBJ1-2; TRBD1 matches 10 bases. V was clipped by 5 bases and J by 3 bases; unmatched bases: 4. CDR3 length equals 14 residues. From germline, CDR1 is SGHRS and CDR2 YFSETQ. The CDR3 nucleotides are TGCGCCAGCAGAAGGACAGGGGGAGACTATGGCTACACCTTC. It specifies CASRRTGGDYGYTF.

The chain joins TRBV6-1 to TRBJ1-5, with no clear D. The CDR3 covers 15 residues. Trimming cost V 1 base and J 5 bases, with 12 bases left between them. The germline CDR1 and CDR2 sequences are MNHNS and SASEGT. The CDR3 bases are TGTGCCAGCAGTGAAGGGGAGGACGGATATCAGCCCCAGCATTTT. As protein: CASSEGEDGYQPQHF.

The chain carries TRBV20-1 and TRBJ1-4, with 7 bases identical to TRBD1. CDR3 length: 15 residues. Germline values: CDR1 DFQATT, CDR2 SNEGSKA (reference sequence). J gave up 5 bases and V 3 bases, and 9 bases lay outside the gene matches. CDR3 sequence reads: CSASFSGQPNEKLFF. CDR3 coding DNA: TGCAGTGCTAGTTTTTCGGGACAGCCGAATGAAAAACTGTTTTTT.

The rearrangement uses TRBV4-1 and TRBJ2-7; the match to TRBD2 covers 7 bases. V was clipped by 1 base and J by 3 bases; unmatched bases: 15. The CDR3 has 18 amino acids. CDR1 is MGHRA and CDR2 is YSYEKL in the germline V gene. The CDR3 loop reads CASSQGTSGPFPYYEQYF. CDR3 coding DNA: TGCGCCAGCAGCCAAGGGACTAGTGGTCCCTTTCCCTACTACGAGCAGTACTTC.

The V call is TRBV6-1, the J call TRBJ1-2; 7 bases match TRBD1. The CDR3 is 16 amino acids. V lost 4 bases and J lost 8; bases outside the gene matches: 16. Germline lookup yields CDR1 MNHNS and CDR2 SASEGT. The CDR3 DNA sequence: TGTGCCAGCAGTGGACAGGGATTGAGCCCCATGAAGGGCTACACCTTC. It is translated as CASSGQGLSPMKGYTF.